What follows are 25 T cell receptor beta chains derived from one specimen sequenced in a study of neoadjuvant anti-PD-1 for oral cavity cancer. Sequenced by immunoSEQ multiplex PCR; TCRdb stores in-frame clones only, minus some. Of 80,000 to 95,000 clones detected, under 85% appear once; the ten largest clones hold 3.1%. The input for sequencing was PBMCs, taken before nivolumab (anti-PD-1) treatment. Every receptor here comes from a person aged 35-79 years with oral cavity squamous cell carcinoma.

The chain joins TRBV19 to TRBJ2-2, with no clear D. The CDR3 loop spans 15 amino acids. The ends were cut back, 2 bases at V and 3 bases at J, with 10 bases in the middle. The germline gives CDR1 LNHDA, CDR2 SQIVND (reference sequence). The CDR3 here is CASSIWASDTGELFF. The CDR3 DNA is TGTGCCAGTAGTATATGGGCCTCCGACACCGGGGAGCTGTTTTTT.

In the case of this clone: The sample has other DNA sequences that encode this CDR3 too. The chain's CDR3 is CASSYGGSNQPQHF. CDR3 sequence (DNA): TGTGCCAGCAGTTACGGTGGGAGCAATCAGCCCCAGCATTTT. This chain joins TRBV6-5 and TRBJ1-5; D is unresolved. V gave up 2 bases and J gave up 1 base, with 6 bases separating them. This CDR3 is 14 amino acids long. The germline CDR1 and CDR2 sequences are MNHEY and SVGAGI.

The chain employs TRBV10-1 and TRBJ2-1, with TRBD2 identical over 8 bases. Looked up from germline, CDR1 is WNHNN and CDR2 is SYGVQD (reference sequence). V lost 7 bases, J lost 8 bases, and 10 bases stayed unmatched. The CDR3 runs to 14 residues. CDR3 nucleotide sequence: TGCGCCAGCATAACTAGCGGCCTCTATGATGAGCAGTTCTTC. This codes for CASITSGLYDEQFF.

This sequence joins TRBV29-1 and TRBJ2-7; D unresolved. Germline V gives CDR1 SQVTM, CDR2 ANQGSEA. The CDR3 is made up of 13 amino acids. V was shortened by 4 bases and J by 1 base, with 11 bases between the two germline ends. The CDR3 loop reads CSVGKDPSYEQYF. CDR3 sequence (DNA): TGCAGCGTTGGAAAGGACCCTTCCTACGAGCAGTACTTC.

The chain carries TRBV5-1 and TRBJ1-3; D call uncertain. Trimming cost V 0 bases and J 2 bases, with 15 bases left between them. CDR3 length: 17 residues. The germline V gene has CDR1 SGHRS and CDR2 YFSETQ. CDR3: CASSLGGSEYAGNTIYF. The DNA for the CDR3 is TGCGCCAGCAGCTTGGGTGGGTCAGAATACGCTGGAAACACCATATATTTT.

This clone was found once. V is TRBV11-2 and J is TRBJ1-3, with no clear D. V lost 0 bases and J lost 4, with 7 bases in between. Germline V gene data show CDR1 as SGHAT and CDR2 as FQNNGV. CDR3 size: 14 residues. The CDR3 sequence is CASSLEGFGNTIYF. The CDR3 nucleotides are TGTGCCAGCAGCTTAGAGGGGTTCGGAAACACCATATATTTT.

CDR3 amino acids: CASSEVVLNQPQHF. DNA for the CDR3: TGTGCCAGCAGTGAAGTCGTACTAAATCAGCCCCAGCATTTT. V usage is TRBV6-1 and J usage is TRBJ1-5; D ambiguous. CDR3 length: 14 amino acids. Germline lookup yields CDR1 MNHNS and CDR2 SASEGT. V gave up 1 base and J gave up 4 bases, with 8 bases separating them.

V gene TRBV6-6 combines with J gene TRBJ2-7, with D perhaps TRBD1 or TRBD2 (6 bases each). Germline CDR1 MNHNY, CDR2 SVGAGI (reference sequence). The CDR3 contains 13 residues. Between the trimmed V and J ends, which lost 6 bases and 5 bases, there was a span of 14 bases. The CDR3 bases are TGTGCCAGCAGGACAGGAGGGGAGAACGAGCAGTACTTC. This codes for CASRTGGENEQYF.

This clone showed up just once. The gene calls are TRBV6-1 and TRBJ2-5, with TRBD2 identical over 12 bases. This CDR3 contains 15 residues. CDR1 is MNHNS, CDR2 SASEGT, per germline. The V and J ends lost 8 bases and 6 bases, in that order; junction bases with no gene match: 10. CDR3 sequence: CASGYSLAGGQTQYF. CDR3 in DNA: TGTGCCAGCGGATACAGCCTAGCGGGAGGGCAGACCCAGTACTTC.

The chain is built from TRBV7-2 and TRBJ2-7; 11 bases agree with TRBD1. The V segment lost 4 bases and the J segment 0 bases; nucleotides outside the gene matches: 14. This CDR3 spans 19 amino acids. Germline CDR1 reads SGHTA; CDR2 reads FQGNSA. CDR3 sequence (DNA): TGTGCCAGCAGCTGGGTCGGTAGGGTGGGACAGGGGGACTCCTACGAGCAGTACTTC. Translation gives CASSWVGRVGQGDSYEQYF.

This sequence joins TRBV19 and TRBJ1-1; a possible D gene is TRBD1 (6 bases). The germline V and J ends were trimmed by 3 bases and 4 bases, with 18 bases remaining between them. The germline gives CDR1 LNHDA, CDR2 SQIVND (reference sequence). CDR3 length equals 16 residues. The CDR3 is CASSITSGRGGTEAFF. The CDR3 DNA sequence: TGTGCCAGTAGTATCACCTCAGGCAGGGGAGGCACTGAAGCTTTCTTT. Using reference TRBV19 and TRBJ1-1 for the parts outside the CDR3, the full variable domain is DGGITQSPKYLFRKEGQNVTLSCEQNLNHDAMYWYRQDPGQGLRLIYYSQIVNDFQKGDIAEGYSVSREKKESFPLTVTSAQKNPTAFYLCASSITSGRGGTEAFFGQGTRLTVV.

The chain links TRBV6-5 to TRBJ2-2; tentative D call: TRBD2 (5 bases). With 0 bases removed from V and 7 bases from J, the gap between germline ends came to 9 bases. CDR3 length: 14 amino acids. Germline loops: CDR1 MNHEY, CDR2 SVGAGI. In DNA, the CDR3 is TGTGCCAGCAGTTACTCAAATGGACTCGGGGAGCTGTTTTTT. This codes for CASSYSNGLGELFF.

The J gene is TRBJ1-1, the V gene TRBV6-5, with a possible D match to TRBD1 (6 bases). The CDR3 runs 15 residues. Between the trimmed V and J ends, which lost 4 bases and 0 bases, there was a span of 12 bases. Germline CDR1 MNHEY, CDR2 SVGAGI. The CDR3 DNA sequence: TGTGCCAGCAGTTTAGGAGGGGGAATGAACACTGAAGCTTTCTTT. Amino acid sequence: CASSLGGGMNTEAFF.

This CDR3 is CASSYGTRGSYNEQFF. The CDR3, as DNA: TGTGCCAGCAGTTACGGGACGCGGGGCTCCTACAATGAGCAGTTCTTC. The genes are TRBV6-5 and TRBJ2-1; D might be TRBD2 (6 bases). Trimming left V 2 bases short and J 0 bases short, with 11 bases between. Germline V lookup: CDR1 MNHEY, CDR2 SVGAGI. The CDR3 is 16 residues long.

This clone has just one count. The gene calls are TRBV28 and TRBJ1-5; 9 bases fit TRBD1. The J segment lost 2 bases and the V segment lost 3 bases, leaving 5 bases of the junction unmatched. This CDR3 has 16 amino acids. Germline V CDR1 and CDR2: MDHEN, SYDVKM. CDR3 bases: TGTGCCAGCAGTTTCGACAGACAGGGGGGCAATCAGCCCCAGCATTTT. Translated: CASSFDRQGGNQPQHF.

The chain joins TRBV30 to TRBJ2-1; 11 bases line up with TRBD1. Germline V gene lookup returns CDR1 GTSNPN and CDR2 SVGIG (reference sequence). This CDR3 is built from 14 residues. V lost 5 bases, J lost 9 bases, and 9 bases stayed unmatched. CDR3 sequence: CAWCPGQGVGEQFF. CDR3 bases: TGTGCCTGGTGTCCGGGACAGGGGGTAGGTGAGCAGTTCTTC.

The rearrangement joins TRBV7-9 to TRBJ2-3; the D is unclear. The V gene lost 4 bases and the J gene lost 1 base, with 9 bases spanning the gap. The CDR3 has 14 amino acids. Per the germline V gene, CDR1 is SEHNR and CDR2 is FQNEAQ (reference sequence). The CDR3 nucleotides are TGTGCCAGCAGCTCCTCGTGGGGCACAGATACGCAGTATTTT. Translated: CASSSSWGTDTQYF.

This chain connects TRBV7-2 to TRBJ2-1; the match to TRBD2 covers 9 bases. Germline CDR1 SGHTA, CDR2 FQGNSA. With 0 bases clipped from V and 6 bases from J, the junction kept 9 bases outside the gene matches. This CDR3 comprises 17 residues. The CDR3 spells CASSLAGLAGLINEQFF. Here the CDR3 DNA reads TGTGCCAGCAGCTTAGCCGGGCTAGCGGGGCTCATCAATGAGCAGTTCTTC.

The V and J genes are TRBV2 and TRBJ2-7; D gene unclear. Germline CDR1 and CDR2: SNHLY and FYNNEI. Deletions cut 4 bases from V and 0 bases from J, with 4 bases between. CDR3 size: 12 residues. The CDR3 DNA sequence: TGTGCCAGCAGTGCCTCCTCCTACGAGCAGTACTTC. This encodes CASSASSYEQYF.

This chain links TRBV5-1 with TRBJ2-1; no clear D. V shed 2 bases and J shed 8 bases, with 17 bases lying between them. CDR1 SGHRS and CDR2 YFSETQ come from the germline V gene. CDR3 length: 15 residues. CDR3 region: CASSFRAAASDEQFF. The CDR3 DNA is TGCGCCAGCAGCTTCCGGGCAGCCGCCTCTGATGAGCAGTTCTTC.

J is TRBJ1-5 and V is TRBV19, with 7 nucleotides matching TRBD1. Germline CDR1 reads LNHDA; CDR2 reads SQIVND (reference sequence). J lost 10 bases, V lost 10 bases, and 13 bases had no gene match. CDR3 length equals 13 residues. The CDR3 DNA sequence: TGTGCCACCGGATCGGGACAGCCCCTTCCCCAGCATTTT. It encodes CATGSGQPLPQHF.

The CDR3 region is CASYYRGGNTEAFF. Here the CDR3 DNA reads TGTGCCAGTTATTACAGGGGAGGGAACACTGAAGCTTTCTTT. The J gene is TRBJ1-1, the V gene TRBV5-4; TRBD1 matches 7 bases. V was pared by 8 bases and J by 1 base, with 8 bases of the junction left unmatched. The CDR3 has 14 amino acids. Germline V gives CDR1 SGHNT, CDR2 YYREEE (reference sequence).

V usage is TRBV9 and J usage is TRBJ2-6; TRBD1 aligns across 9 bases. Germline V lookup: CDR1 SGDLS, CDR2 YYNGEE. This CDR3 spans 18 amino acids. V lost 0 bases, J lost 0 bases, and 4 bases stayed unmatched. CDR3 DNA sequence: TGTGCCAGCAGCGTAGGCGACAGGGGGATCTCTGGGGCCAACGTCCTGACTTTC. Its protein is CASSVGDRGISGANVLTF.

This clone came up a few times. This rearrangement joins TRBV27 to TRBJ2-7, with TRBD2 matching 11 bases. J was trimmed by 3 bases and V by 6 bases; bases with no gene match: 7. CDR3 length: 15 amino acids. CDR1 MNHEY and CDR2 SMNVEV come from the germline V gene (reference sequence). CDR3 sequence: CASSRTGTSGYEQYF. CDR3 sequence (DNA): TGTGCCAGCAGCCGCACCGGGACTAGCGGCTACGAGCAGTACTTC.

V is TRBV6-1 and J is TRBJ2-5; either TRBD1 or TRBD2 may fit D (7 bases each). The germline V gene has CDR1 MNHNS and CDR2 SASEGT. This CDR3 is 14 amino acids long. V lost 6 bases to trimming and J lost 4 bases, with 15 bases between them. In DNA, the CDR3 is TGTGCCAGCAGGACAACAGGGGAGGGAGAGACCCAGTACTTC. It encodes CASRTTGEGETQYF.